This entry features one T cell receptor (beta chain) sequence. The data are from a study of T cells in Graves' hyperthyroidism and ophthalmopathy. In the ophthalmopathy cohort, Clinical Activity Score was at least 3, NOSPECS grade at least 4, and duration under 3 months. From RNA transcripts, TCR beta CDR3 regions were amplified. The HTBI primer set drove a first-round RT-PCR of the TCR CDR3. Via MiXCR, TCRdb re-called the multiplex PCR reads, giving one row per CDR3 protein. Among about 460,000 distinct CDR3 sequences listed, less than 25% were seen once. This CDR3 has 16 amino acids. Germline trimming cut 3 bases from V and 4 bases from J; bases unmatched to any gene: 9. CDR1 is MNHNS, CDR2 SASEGT, per germline.

This receptor was identified in a woman between 70 and 85 years old with Graves' ophthalmopathy. This chain uses TRBV6-1 with TRBJ2-5, with TRBD1 matching 9 bases. Material for sequencing was blood. The CDR3 DNA sequence: TGTGCCAGCAGTGAGTATGGGACAGGGTACGGAGAGACCCAGTACTTC. Residues: CASSEYGTGYGETQYF.